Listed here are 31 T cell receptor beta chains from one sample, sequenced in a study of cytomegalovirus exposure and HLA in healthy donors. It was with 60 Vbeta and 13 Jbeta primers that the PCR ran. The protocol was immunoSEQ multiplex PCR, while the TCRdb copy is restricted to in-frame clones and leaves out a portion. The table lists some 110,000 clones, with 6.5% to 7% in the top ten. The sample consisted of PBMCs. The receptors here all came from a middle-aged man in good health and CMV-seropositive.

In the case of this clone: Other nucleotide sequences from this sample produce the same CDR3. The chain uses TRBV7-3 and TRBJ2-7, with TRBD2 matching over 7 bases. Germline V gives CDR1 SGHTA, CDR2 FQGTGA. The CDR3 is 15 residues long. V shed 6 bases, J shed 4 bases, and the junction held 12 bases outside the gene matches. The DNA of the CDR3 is TGTGCCAGCAGTCTAGGGACGGGAGGTGGATACGAGCAGTACTTC. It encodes CASSLGTGGGYEQYF. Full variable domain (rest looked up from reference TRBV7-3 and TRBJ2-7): GAGVSQTPSNKVTEKGKYVELRCDPISGHTALYWYRQSLGQGPEFLIYFQGTGAADDSGLPNDRFFAVRPEGSVSTLKIQRTERGDSAVYLCASSLGTGGGYEQYFGPGTRLTVT.

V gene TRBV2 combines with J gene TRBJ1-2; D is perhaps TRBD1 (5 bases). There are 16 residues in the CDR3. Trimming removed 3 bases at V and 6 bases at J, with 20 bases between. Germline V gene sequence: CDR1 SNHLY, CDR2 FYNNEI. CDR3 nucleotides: TGTGCCAGCAGTGAGCCCGGGACTCCCGGGGAGCATGGCTACACCTTC. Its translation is CASSEPGTPGEHGYTF.

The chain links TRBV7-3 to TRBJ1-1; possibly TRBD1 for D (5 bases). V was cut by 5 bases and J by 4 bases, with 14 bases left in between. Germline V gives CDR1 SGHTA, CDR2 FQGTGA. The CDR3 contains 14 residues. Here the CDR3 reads CASSPVGGSTEAFF. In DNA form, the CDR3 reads TGTGCCAGCAGCCCCGTGGGGGGAAGCACTGAAGCTTTCTTT.

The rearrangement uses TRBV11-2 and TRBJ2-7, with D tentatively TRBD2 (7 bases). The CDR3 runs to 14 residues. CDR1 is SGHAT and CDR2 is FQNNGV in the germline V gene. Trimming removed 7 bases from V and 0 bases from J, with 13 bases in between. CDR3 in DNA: TGTGCCAGCACCGAAGCGGGACACTCCTACGAGCAGTACTTC. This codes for CASTEAGHSYEQYF. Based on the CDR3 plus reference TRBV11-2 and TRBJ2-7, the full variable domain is EAGVAQSPRYKIIEKRQSVAFWCNPISGHATLYWYQQILGQGPKLLIQFQNNGVVDDSQLPKDRFSAERLKGVDSTLKIQPAKLEDSAVYLCASTEAGHSYEQYFGPGTRLTVT.

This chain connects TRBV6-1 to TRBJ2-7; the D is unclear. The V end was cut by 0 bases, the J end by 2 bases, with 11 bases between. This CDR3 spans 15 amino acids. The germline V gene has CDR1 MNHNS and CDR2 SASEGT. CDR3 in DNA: TGTGCCAGCAGTGAAGCGCTAGGCCCGCCCTACGAGCAGTACTTC. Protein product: CASSEALGPPYEQYF.

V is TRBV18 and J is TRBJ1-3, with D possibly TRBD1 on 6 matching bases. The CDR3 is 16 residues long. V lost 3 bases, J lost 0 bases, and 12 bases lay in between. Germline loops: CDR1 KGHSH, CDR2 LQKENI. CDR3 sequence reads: CASSPLGQSSGNTIYF. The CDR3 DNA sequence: TGTGCCAGCTCACCCCTAGGACAGAGCTCTGGAAACACCATATATTTT.

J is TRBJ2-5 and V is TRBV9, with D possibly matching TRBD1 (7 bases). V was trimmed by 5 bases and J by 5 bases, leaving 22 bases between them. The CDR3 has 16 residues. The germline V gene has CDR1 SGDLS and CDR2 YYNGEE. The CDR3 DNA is TGTGCCAGCAGTGAAGGGACAGACTCACGGGGGGAGACCCAGTACTTC. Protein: CASSEGTDSRGETQYF.

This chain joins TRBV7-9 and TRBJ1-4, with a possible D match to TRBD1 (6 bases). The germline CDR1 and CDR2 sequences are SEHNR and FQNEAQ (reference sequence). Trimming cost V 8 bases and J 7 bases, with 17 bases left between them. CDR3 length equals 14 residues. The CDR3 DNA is TGTGCCAGCGGCGTAGGTGGGGGCGGTGAAAAACTGTTTTTT. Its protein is CASGVGGGGEKLFF.

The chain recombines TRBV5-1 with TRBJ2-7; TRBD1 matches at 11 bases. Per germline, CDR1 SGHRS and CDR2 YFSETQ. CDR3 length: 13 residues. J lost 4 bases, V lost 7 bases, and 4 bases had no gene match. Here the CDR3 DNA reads TGCGCCAGCTGGGGACAGGGGGGATACGAGCAGTACTTC. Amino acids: CASWGQGGYEQYF.

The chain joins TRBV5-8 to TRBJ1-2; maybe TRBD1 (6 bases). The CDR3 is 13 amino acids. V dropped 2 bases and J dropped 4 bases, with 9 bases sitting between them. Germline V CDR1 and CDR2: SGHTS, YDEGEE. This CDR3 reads CASSFGQSYGYTF. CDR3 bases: TGTGCCAGCAGCTTTGGACAGAGCTATGGCTACACCTTC.

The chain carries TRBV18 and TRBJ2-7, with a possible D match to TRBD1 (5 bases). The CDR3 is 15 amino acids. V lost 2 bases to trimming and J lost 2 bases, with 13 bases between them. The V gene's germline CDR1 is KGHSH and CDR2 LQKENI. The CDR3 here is CASSPSIGATYEQYF. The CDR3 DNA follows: TGTGCCAGCTCACCATCGATAGGGGCAACCTACGAGCAGTACTTC.

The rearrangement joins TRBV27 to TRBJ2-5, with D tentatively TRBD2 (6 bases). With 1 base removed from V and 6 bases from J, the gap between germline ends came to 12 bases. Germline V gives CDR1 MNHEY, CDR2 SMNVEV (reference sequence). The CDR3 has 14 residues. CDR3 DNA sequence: TGTGCCAGCAGTTTATTGCCGGCGGGGAAGACCCAGTACTTC. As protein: CASSLLPAGKTQYF.

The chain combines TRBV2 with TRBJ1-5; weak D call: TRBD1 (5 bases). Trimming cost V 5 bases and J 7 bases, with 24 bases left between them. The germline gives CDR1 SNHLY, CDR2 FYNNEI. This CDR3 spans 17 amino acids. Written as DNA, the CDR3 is TGTGCCAGCAGTAGTATAGTGGGGGGTCTGGGAGGACAGCCCCAGCATTTT. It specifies CASSSIVGGLGGQPQHF.

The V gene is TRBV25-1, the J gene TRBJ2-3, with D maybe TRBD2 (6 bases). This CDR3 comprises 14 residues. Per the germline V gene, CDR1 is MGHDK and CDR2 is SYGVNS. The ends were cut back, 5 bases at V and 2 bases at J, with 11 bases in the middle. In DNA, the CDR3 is TGTGCCAGCAGTTCGGGACTTCCCACAGATACGCAGTATTTT. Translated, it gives CASSSGLPTDTQYF.

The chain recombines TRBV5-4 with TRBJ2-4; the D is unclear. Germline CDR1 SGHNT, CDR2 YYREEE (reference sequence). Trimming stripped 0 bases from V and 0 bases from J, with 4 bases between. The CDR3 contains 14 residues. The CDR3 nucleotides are TGTGCCAGCAGCTTGGAACTAGCCAAAAACATTCAGTACTTC. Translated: CASSLELAKNIQYF.

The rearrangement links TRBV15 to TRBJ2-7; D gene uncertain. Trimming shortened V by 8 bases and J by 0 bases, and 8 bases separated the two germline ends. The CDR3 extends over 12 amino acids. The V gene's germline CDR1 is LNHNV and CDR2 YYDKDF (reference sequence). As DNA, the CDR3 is TGTGCCACCCAGGCTGACTCCTACGAGCAGTACTTC. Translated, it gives CATQADSYEQYF.

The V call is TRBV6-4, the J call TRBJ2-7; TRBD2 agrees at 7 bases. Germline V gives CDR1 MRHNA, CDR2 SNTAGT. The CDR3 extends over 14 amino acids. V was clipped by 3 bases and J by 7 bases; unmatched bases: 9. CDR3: CASSELARAREQYF. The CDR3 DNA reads TGTGCCAGCAGTGAACTAGCGAGGGCTAGGGAGCAGTACTTC.

The CDR3 sequence: CASSFLGQSYSNQPQHF. CDR3 DNA: TGTGCCAGCAGTTTCCTCGGACAGAGTTATAGCAATCAGCCCCAGCATTTT. V usage is TRBV28 and J usage is TRBJ1-5; a possible D gene is TRBD1 (6 bases). Trimming cost V 3 bases and J 0 bases, with 15 bases left between them. Per the germline V gene, CDR1 is MDHEN and CDR2 is SYDVKM. This CDR3 is 17 amino acids long.

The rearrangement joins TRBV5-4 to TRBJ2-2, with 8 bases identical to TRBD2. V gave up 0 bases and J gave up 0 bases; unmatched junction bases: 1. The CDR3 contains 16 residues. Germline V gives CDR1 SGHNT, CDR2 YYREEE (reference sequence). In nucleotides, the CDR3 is TGTGCCAGCAGCTTGGTCGGGGGGGCGAACACCGGGGAGCTGTTTTTT. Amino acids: CASSLVGGANTGELFF.

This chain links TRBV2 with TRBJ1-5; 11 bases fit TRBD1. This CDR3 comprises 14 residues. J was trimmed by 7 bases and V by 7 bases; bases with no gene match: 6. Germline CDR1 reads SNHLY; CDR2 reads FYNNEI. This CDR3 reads CASTGTGGMQPQHF. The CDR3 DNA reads TGTGCCAGCACGGGGACAGGGGGTATGCAGCCCCAGCATTTT.

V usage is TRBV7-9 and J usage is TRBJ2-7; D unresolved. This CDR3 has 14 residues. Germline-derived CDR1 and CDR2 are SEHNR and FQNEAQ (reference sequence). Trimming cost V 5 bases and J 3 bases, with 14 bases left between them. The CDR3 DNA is TGTGCCAGCAGCCAGCCACAGTCCTACTACGAGCAGTACTTC. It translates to CASSQPQSYYEQYF.

In nucleotides, the CDR3 is TGTGCCAGCAGACCCCTAACGGGGGTGGGTGAAAAACTGTTTTTT. Its protein product is CASRPLTGVGEKLFF. The rearrangement links TRBV6-5 to TRBJ1-4; D is possibly TRBD1 (5 bases). This CDR3 spans 15 amino acids. Deletions cut 6 bases from V and 7 bases from J, with 18 bases between. Germline CDR1 MNHEY, CDR2 SVGAGI.

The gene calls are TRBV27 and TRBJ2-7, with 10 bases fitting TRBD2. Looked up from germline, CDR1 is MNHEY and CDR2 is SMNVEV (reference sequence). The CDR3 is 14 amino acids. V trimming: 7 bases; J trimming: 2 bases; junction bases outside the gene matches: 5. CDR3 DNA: TGTGCCAGCATACTGACTAGCGGGCCCTACGAGCAGTACTTC. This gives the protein CASILTSGPYEQYF.

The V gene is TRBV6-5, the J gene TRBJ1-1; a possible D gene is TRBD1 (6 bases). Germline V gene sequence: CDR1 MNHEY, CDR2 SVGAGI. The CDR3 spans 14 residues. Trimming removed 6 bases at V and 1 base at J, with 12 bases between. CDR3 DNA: TGTGCCAGCAGGCTACCGGGACAGAACACTGAAGCTTTCTTT. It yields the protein CASRLPGQNTEAFF.

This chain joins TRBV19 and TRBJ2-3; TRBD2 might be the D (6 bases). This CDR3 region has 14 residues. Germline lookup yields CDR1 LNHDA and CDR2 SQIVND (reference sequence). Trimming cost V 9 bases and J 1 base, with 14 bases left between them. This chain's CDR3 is CASETGEGTDTQYF. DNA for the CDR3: TGTGCCAGCGAAACCGGGGAGGGCACAGATACGCAGTATTTT.

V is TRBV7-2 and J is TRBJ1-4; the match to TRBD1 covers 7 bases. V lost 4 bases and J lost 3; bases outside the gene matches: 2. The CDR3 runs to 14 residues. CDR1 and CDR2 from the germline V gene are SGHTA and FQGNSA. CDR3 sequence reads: CASSSGQPNEKLFF. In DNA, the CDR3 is TGTGCCAGCAGCTCGGGACAGCCTAATGAAAAACTGTTTTTT.

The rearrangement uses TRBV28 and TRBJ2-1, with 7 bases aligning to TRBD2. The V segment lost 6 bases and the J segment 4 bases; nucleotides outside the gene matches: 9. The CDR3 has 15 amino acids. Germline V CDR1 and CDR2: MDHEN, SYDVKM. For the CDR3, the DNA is TGTGCCAGCAGCCTCCTAGCGGTTTCTTACAATGAGCAGTTCTTC. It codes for CASSLLAVSYNEQFF.

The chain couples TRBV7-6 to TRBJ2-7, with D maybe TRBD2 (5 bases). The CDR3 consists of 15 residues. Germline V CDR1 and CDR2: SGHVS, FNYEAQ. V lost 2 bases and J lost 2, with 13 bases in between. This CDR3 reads CASSLQEGSTYEQYF. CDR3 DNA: TGTGCCAGCAGCTTACAAGAGGGATCTACCTACGAGCAGTACTTC.

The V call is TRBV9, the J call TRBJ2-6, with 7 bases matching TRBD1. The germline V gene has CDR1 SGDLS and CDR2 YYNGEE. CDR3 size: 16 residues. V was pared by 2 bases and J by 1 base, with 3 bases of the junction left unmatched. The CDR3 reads CASSVGRGSGANVLTF. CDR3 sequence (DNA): TGTGCCAGCAGCGTTGGCAGGGGGTCTGGGGCCAACGTCCTGACTTTC.

CDR3 DNA sequence: TGCGCCAGCCGGACAGAAGCCTACGAGCAGTACTTC. This codes for CASRTEAYEQYF. The rearrangement links TRBV5-1 to TRBJ2-7; D is perhaps TRBD1 (6 bases). The CDR3 consists of 12 residues. Trimming cost V 7 bases and J 2 bases, with 10 bases left between them. Per germline, CDR1 SGHRS and CDR2 YFSETQ.

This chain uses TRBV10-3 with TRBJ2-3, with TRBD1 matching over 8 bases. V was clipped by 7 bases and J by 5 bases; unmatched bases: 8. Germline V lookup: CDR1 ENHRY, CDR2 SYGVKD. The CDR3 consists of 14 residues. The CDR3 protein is CAITSGTGQDTQYF. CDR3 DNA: TGTGCCATCACCTCCGGGACAGGTCAAGATACGCAGTATTTT.